This passage covers 6 T cell receptor beta chains from one sample sequenced in a study of shared clonotypes between healthy human individuals. Only in-frame clones appear in the TCRdb table, and some are missing; sequencing was by immunoSEQ multiplex PCR. Of about half a million clones listed, 81% are singletons. Sequencing was performed on PBMCs. Source of these receptors: a woman aged 40-49 years in good health. Some clones in this sample may be carry-over from other donors' samples.

This chain connects TRBV4-1 to TRBJ2-2; TRBD2 agrees at 9 bases. Germline V CDR1 and CDR2: MGHRA, YSYEKL. Unmatched junction bases numbered 11, after V lost 3 bases and J lost 0 bases. This CDR3 is built from 19 residues. This CDR3 reads CASSQTLGLAGSNTGELFF. Written as DNA, the CDR3 is TGCGCCAGCAGCCAGACCCTGGGGCTAGCGGGATCGAACACCGGGGAGCTGTTTTTT.

The CDR3 sequence: CASVRQQETQYF. The CDR3 DNA follows: TGCGCCAGCGTCAGGCAGCAAGAGACCCAGTACTTC. The genes are TRBV10-1 and TRBJ2-5; D unclear. Germline V CDR1 and CDR2: WNHNN, SYGVQD (reference sequence). The V end lost 8 bases, the J end lost 2 bases, and 9 bases lay between the germline ends. The CDR3 runs to 12 residues.

CDR3 sequence: CASSITGGYGYTF. In nucleotides, the CDR3 is TGTGCCAGTAGTATAACAGGGGGCTATGGCTACACCTTC. The rearrangement uses TRBV19 and TRBJ1-2; TRBD1 matches at 8 bases. The CDR3 contains 13 residues. Germline CDR1 LNHDA, CDR2 SQIVND (reference sequence). V shed 2 bases, J shed 4 bases, and the junction held 0 bases outside the gene matches.

The rearrangement uses TRBV19 and TRBJ1-1, with D possibly being TRBD1 (6 bases). V dropped 5 bases and J dropped 5 bases, with 15 bases sitting between them. This CDR3 comprises 14 residues. Germline CDR1 is LNHDA and CDR2 is SQIVND (reference sequence). CDR3 sequence: CASSAQLGGTEAFF. CDR3 DNA sequence: TGTGCCAGTAGTGCCCAACTAGGGGGGACTGAAGCTTTCTTT.

The V call is TRBV29-1, the J call TRBJ1-4, with D unclear. In germline, CDR1 is SQVTM, CDR2 ANQGSEA. V gave up 3 bases and J gave up 5 bases, with 13 bases separating them. CDR3 length: 14 amino acids. Here the CDR3 reads CSVEPIGGNEKLFF. The CDR3 DNA follows: TGCAGCGTTGAGCCGATAGGTGGAAATGAAAAACTGTTTTTT.

This rearrangement joins TRBV7-2 to TRBJ2-7, with 9 nucleotides matching TRBD2. The CDR3 totals 16 residues. Germline V CDR1 and CDR2: SGHTA, FQGNSA. V shed 0 bases, J shed 5 bases, and the junction held 8 bases outside the gene matches. The CDR3 reads CASSLALRGRVHEQYF. In nucleotides, the CDR3 is TGTGCCAGCAGCTTAGCGTTGCGCGGGAGGGTCCACGAGCAGTACTTC.